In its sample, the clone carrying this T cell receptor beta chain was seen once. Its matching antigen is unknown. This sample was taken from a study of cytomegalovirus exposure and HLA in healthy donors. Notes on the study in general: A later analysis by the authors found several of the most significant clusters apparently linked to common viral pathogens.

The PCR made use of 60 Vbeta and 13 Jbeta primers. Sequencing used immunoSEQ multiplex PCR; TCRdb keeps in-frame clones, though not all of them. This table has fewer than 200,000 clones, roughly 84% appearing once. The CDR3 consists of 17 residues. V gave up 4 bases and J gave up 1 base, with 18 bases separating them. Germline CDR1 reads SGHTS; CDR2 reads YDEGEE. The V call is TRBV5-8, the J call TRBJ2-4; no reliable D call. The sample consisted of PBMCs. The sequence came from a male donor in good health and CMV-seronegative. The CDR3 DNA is TGTGCCAGCAGCCGCGAGTTTAGGAGCTTGGCCAAAAACATTCAGTACTTC. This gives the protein CASSREFRSLAKNIQYF.